The present T cell receptor (beta chain) was sequenced within a study of shared clonotypes between healthy human individuals (dated by TCRdb to the early 2020s). With regard to the full study: A few men and a couple of women, aged 18 to 49 years, made up the cohort. For each donor, CD4 naive and CD4 memory were each given three plates, CD8 naive was given two plates, and CD8 memory was given one plate. Blood TCR repertoires of about 5 healthy adults were deeply sequenced to estimate repertoire size and the extent of clonotype sharing between individuals. Different laboratories and diverse techniques were used to prepare libraries and sequence TCR repertoires, to increase sequencing depth and limit assay-specific biases. Leukapheresis yielded between about 0.9 and 9.5 billion PBMCs per donor. The investigation overall reported the following: Naive subsets generally had larger estimated clonotype richness than memory subsets did. Compared with non-shared clonotypes, clonotypes shared by all four sorted-subset donors had higher generation probabilities. The small number of donors limited the genetic and exposure-history diversity represented. Incomplete sequencing was indicated by rarefaction of sorted-subset datasets, despite the large sequencing depth. About 4.5% of naive CD4, 3.5% of naive CD8, about 2.1% of memory CD4, and 0.4% of memory CD8 clonotypes were shared across several donors. Sampling was limited to blood, and TCR repertoires in tissue likely differ from TCR repertoires in blood. Pairwise subsampling led to the expectation that sequencing depth would affect the degree of clonotype sharing among donors.

Using the deep immunoSEQ assay, TCR CDR3 regions were amplified from genomic DNA by multiplex PCR. Extracted genomic DNA from each cell subset was distributed evenly across all wells of several immunoSEQ 96-well plates, and each plate was treated as a replicate. Each replicate PCR for sorted subsets received about 0.2 ug genomic DNA, equal to tens of thousands of T cell genomes. Purified libraries were measured with a Qubit 3.0 fluorometer, size-checked on a Bioanalyzer 2100, and measured again with the KAPA Library Quantification kit. Each immunoSEQ 96-well plate was sequenced on its own single-read 150-cycle Illumina NextSeq 550 flow cell. Concerning the study's data processing: Because the immunoSEQ output held only junctional sequences and lacked quality scores, the filtering could not match the filtering applied to full-length reads. Sequences were annotated with PyIR, a Python wrapper for IgBLAST v1.9, and V/J genes and CDR3 were assigned using IMGT germline references. Reads were removed for weak V/J assignments (E-value above 1e-6), missing CDR3, stop codons, out-of-frame junctions, or ambiguous translated residues. V3J clonotypes were defined as sequences sharing an identical inferred V gene, J gene, and CDR3 amino acid sequence. Percentage overlap between repertoires was computed as shared unique clonotypes divided by the size of the smaller repertoire. RTK rarefaction, the Chao1 estimator, and Recon v2.1 estimates of unobserved clonotypes were used to assess repertoire richness. Generation probabilities were computed with OLGA for all TCRbeta clonotypes obtained by the gDNA method from a few donors. As stored in TCRdb, this immuneACCESS dataset retains in-frame rearrangements with V and J assigned. A fraction of the clones does not appear; measured against another copy, unresolved V genes explain less than half of the discrepancy, and the remainder lacks a known reason. Clone size and the V and J calls come from that table; the DNA yielded D and trimming. In this sample the table shows hundreds of thousands of clones, 95% to 98% of which occur a single time. Approximately 0.33% of the sample lies in the top ten.

A remark on this clone: No cognate antigen has been identified for it. Base qualities are not provided; no much larger clone lies one nucleotide away.

At the junction V is shortened by 6 bases and J by 2 bases, with 26 bases in between. In the germline V gene, CDR1 corresponds to MDHEN and CDR2 to SYDVKM. Counted from cysteine to phenylalanine, this CDR3 has 18 amino acids. The read is trimmed to its CDR3 DNA, 54 bases read in frame from base 1. For the CD8 naive samples, CD45RO-negative cells were positively selected for CCR7, yielding a CD45RA+CCR7+ population from which TemRA cells were excluded. Donors were healthy HIV-negative adults with no recently reported acute infections or vaccinations. All donors were Caucasian adults living in Nashville, Tennessee, USA. After blood collection by leukapheresis, PBMCs were isolated using Ficoll-Histopaque density gradient centrifugation and then cryopreserved in the vapor phase of liquid nitrogen. Purity and quantity of every magnetically sorted T cell population were checked by analytical flow cytometry. From each sorted fraction, genomic DNA was isolated and quantified by UV absorbance on a Nanodrop 2000c.

This TCR came from a man younger than 40 in good health. The sequenced sample consisted of naive CD8+ T cells sorted from blood. What this sample's cell subset or site label stands for: CD45RA+CCR7+. The rearrangement combines TRBV28 with TRBJ2-7; 7 matching bases give a weak D call of TRBD2. CDR3 protein: CASSPEGGGLIPTYEQYF. Here is the DNA: TGTGCCAGCAGCCCCGAAGGGGGGGGCCTGATCCCTACCTACGAGCAGTACTTC.